The entry below gives a single TCR beta chain sequence along with its context. Its antigen is as yet unknown. This sample is part of a study of OX40 agonist ivuxolimab in advanced cancers. Study-level information: Partial responses occurred in three patients (one hepatocellular carcinoma, two cutaneous melanoma). Points from the study as a whole: Dose levels from 0.1 to 3.0 mg/kg saw CD4+ and CD8+ blood T cells expand clonally by week 6.

The CDR3 extends over 14 amino acids. V was cut by 0 bases and J by 5 bases, with 10 bases left in between. In germline, CDR1 is SGHRS, CDR2 YFSETQ. The protocol was immunoSEQ multiplex PCR, while the TCRdb copy is restricted to in-frame clones and leaves out a portion. The repertoire holds tens of thousands of clones, with roughly 92% as singletons. Material: CD4+ or CD8+ T cells sorted from blood, obtained in a trial of the OX40 agonist ivuxolimab. This rearrangement joins TRBV5-1 to TRBJ2-3; D perhaps matches TRBD2 (6 bases). The clonotype originates from an adult with an advanced solid tumor such as melanoma, head and neck, liver or kidney cancer. The CDR3: CASSLAGGGDTQYF. The CDR3 region has the DNA TGCGCCAGCAGCTTGGCCGGGGGAGGAGATACGCAGTATTTT.